This is a list of T cell receptor beta chains from one sample in a study of sequential checkpoint blockade in melanoma. TCRdb's table, derived via immunoSEQ multiplex PCR, lists solely in-frame clones and lacks some. The sample lists 25,000 to 35,000 clones, roughly nine tenths occurring once. The specimen was CD8+ T cells sorted from blood (inferred from file names), collected from a patient given nivolumab and ipilimumab in sequence. The receptors originated from a human donor with melanoma. The CDR3 runs from the conserved cysteine through the conserved F or W. The D gene is left open where the match is weak. Clone size is shown for a subset of rows, as once, few, many or a class of expanded clone.

j_call	clone_size	d_call	v_call	cdr3_aa	cdr3_nt
TRBJ1-5	few	NA	TRBV21-1	CASRRFLLHWHHQPQHF	TGTGCCAGCAGGAGATTCCTACTACATTGGCATCATCAGCCCCAGCATTTT
TRBJ1-2	few	TRBD1	TRBV28	CASSFRFGGPGQGAPNYGYTF	TGTGCCAGCAGTTTCCGTTTCGGGGGCCCGGGACAGGGGGCGCCGAACTATGGCTACACCTTC
TRBJ2-7	NA	TRBD1	TRBV12-5	CASGKGQGEFYEQYF	TGTGCTAGTGGTAAGGGACAGGGGGAATTCTACGAGCAGTACTTC
TRBJ1-2	NA	TRBD1	TRBV29-1	CSVVFIGTVYGYTF	TGCAGCGTTGTTTTTATCGGGACAGTCTATGGCTACACCTTC
TRBJ1-1	once	NA	TRBV28	CASSIQGLGTEAFF	TGTGCCAGCAGTATACAGGGTTTAGGCACTGAAGCTTTCTTT
TRBJ2-1	NA	TRBD2	TRBV4-1	CASSQDVEWISGSREQFF	TGCGCCAGCAGCCAAGATGTTGAGTGGATCAGCGGGAGCCGAGAGCAGTTCTTC
TRBJ2-1	NA	TRBD1	TRBV4-3	CASSQDPGTGVDEQFF	TGCGCCAGCAGCCAAGACCCCGGGACAGGGGTCGATGAGCAGTTCTTC
TRBJ2-1	NA	TRBD2	TRBV27	CASSPLAGAYNEQFF	TGTGCCAGCAGTCCGCTAGCGGGGGCCTACAATGAGCAGTTCTTC
TRBJ1-2	NA	NA	TRBV2	CASSELGGTYGYTF	TGTGCCAGCAGTGAACTCGGCGGTACCTATGGCTACACCTTC
TRBJ2-1	NA	NA	TRBV4-1	CASSQYGNEQFF	TGCGCCAGCAGCCAGTACGGCAATGAGCAGTTCTTC
TRBJ1-4	NA	TRBD1	TRBV9	CASSRWGQGDEKLFF	TGTGCCAGCAGCCGATGGGGACAGGGTGATGAAAAACTGTTTTTT
TRBJ1-1	NA	NA	TRBV19	CASSEAGWTEAFF	TGTGCCAGTTCAGAAGCAGGGTGGACTGAAGCTTTCTTT
TRBJ2-6	NA	NA	TRBV11-2	CASSLTESGANVLTF	TGTGCCAGCAGCTTAACCGAGTCTGGGGCCAACGTCCTGACTTTC
TRBJ2-1	NA	TRBD2	TRBV7-8	CASRGSGSSYNEQFF	TGTGCCAGCAGGGGTAGCGGGAGTTCCTACAATGAGCAGTTCTTC
TRBJ2-1	NA	TRBD1	TRBV19	CASSRDRAYNEQFF	TGTGCCAGTAGCCGGGACAGGGCATACAATGAGCAGTTCTTC
TRBJ2-1	NA	NA	TRBV7-2	CASNPGLAYNEQFF	TGTGCCAGCAACCCGGGACTTGCCTACAATGAGCAGTTCTTC
TRBJ2-6	NA	NA	TRBV7-9	CASSSIALSGANVLTF	TGTGCCAGCAGCTCGATAGCCCTCTCTGGGGCCAACGTCCTGACTTTC
TRBJ2-2	NA	TRBD1	TRBV27	CASSQTPGQTNTGELFF	TGTGCCAGCAGCCAAACGCCGGGACAGACGAACACCGGGGAGCTGTTTTTT
TRBJ2-5	few	TRBD1	TRBV27	CASSLGTGLLGETQYF	TGTGCCAGCAGTCTAGGGACAGGGCTCCTCGGAGAGACCCAGTACTTC
TRBJ2-1	NA	NA	TRBV19	CASSRWDFSYNEQFF	TGTGCCAGTAGTAGATGGGACTTTTCCTACAATGAGCAGTTCTTC
TRBJ1-2	NA	NA	TRBV20-1	CSVGGEGGYTF	TGCAGTGTTGGAGGGGAGGGGGGCTACACCTTC
TRBJ1-1	once	TRBD1	TRBV19	CASSPRTGGRAFF	TGTGCCAGTAGTCCGAGGACAGGGGGCAGGGCTTTCTTT
TRBJ2-5	NA	TRBD1	TRBV9	CASSDRGGETQYF	TGTGCCAGCAGCGACAGGGGTGGGGAGACCCAGTACTTC
TRBJ1-2	NA	TRBD1	TRBV7-9	CASSSPRDRNSRGYTF	TGTGCCAGCAGCTCCCCCCGGGACAGGAATTCTCGTGGCTACACCTTC
TRBJ1-2	few	TRBD1	TRBV6-1	CASSPKTGAIYGYTF	TGTGCCAGCAGTCCGAAGACAGGGGCCATCTATGGCTACACCTTC
TRBJ2-3	NA	TRBD2	TRBV13	CASKSGGDTDTQYF	TGTGCCAGCAAGAGCGGGGGGGACACAGATACGCAGTATTTT
TRBJ2-7	NA	NA	TRBV29-1	CSAEGGNSYEQYF	TGCAGCGCCGAAGGGGGAAACTCCTACGAGCAGTACTTC
TRBJ2-2	NA	NA	TRBV6-5	CASSTGGSAGELFF	TGTGCCAGCAGTACCGGAGGAAGCGCCGGGGAGCTGTTTTTT
TRBJ2-2	NA	NA	TRBV13	CASTDTTITGELFF	TGTGCCAGCACTGACACGACCATCACCGGGGAGCTGTTTTTT
TRBJ2-3	few	NA	TRBV7-2	CASSQSGSAPLSTDTQYF	TGTGCCAGCAGCCAAAGCGGATCGGCGCCACTGAGCACAGATACGCAGTATTTT
TRBJ2-7	NA	TRBD2	TRBV4-1	CASSQFASGKVMSYEQYF	TGCGCCAGCAGCCAATTCGCTAGCGGGAAGGTTATGTCCTACGAGCAGTACTTC
TRBJ2-1	NA	TRBD2	TRBV7-9	CASSLAALAEGNEQFF	TGTGCCAGCAGCTTAGCAGCTCTAGCGGAGGGAAATGAGCAGTTCTTC
TRBJ2-1	NA	TRBD1	TRBV29-1	CSAGTGNEQFF	TGCAGCGCCGGGACAGGTAATGAGCAGTTCTTC
TRBJ1-1	NA	NA	TRBV28	CASRGTGNTEAFF	TGTGCCAGCAGAGGTACAGGGAACACTGAAGCTTTCTTT
TRBJ2-7	NA	NA	TRBV7-8	CASSSSIYEQYF	TGTGCCAGCAGCTCGAGTATCTACGAGCAGTACTTC
TRBJ2-2	few	TRBD2	TRBV9	CASSAQMAGGVVDSGELFF	TGTGCCAGCAGCGCACAGATGGCCGGGGGGGTTGTTGATTCCGGGGAGCTGTTTTTT
TRBJ1-4	NA	NA	TRBV5-6	CASTDYSNEKLFF	TGTGCCAGCACCGACTACAGTAATGAAAAACTGTTTTTT
TRBJ2-5	NA	NA	TRBV28	CASSLQGGGPETQYF	TGTGCCAGCAGTCTACAGGGAGGGGGGCCGGAGACCCAGTACTTC
TRBJ2-2	NA	TRBD2	TRBV11-2	CASSLEGGWLSNTGELFF	TGTGCCAGCAGCTTAGAGGGGGGGTGGCTATCAAACACCGGGGAGCTGTTTTTT
TRBJ2-7	once	NA	TRBV4-1	CASSQVPLGDSSYEQYF	TGCGCCAGCAGCCAAGTACCCTTGGGCGATAGCTCCTACGAGCAGTACTTC
TRBJ2-2	once	TRBD2	TRBV9	CASSVVESGLAGENTGELFF	TGTGCCAGCAGCGTAGTGGAATCGGGACTAGCGGGAGAGAACACCGGGGAGCTGTTTTTT
TRBJ2-1	NA	TRBD2	TRBV19	CASSLAGGPAYNEQFF	TGTGCCAGTAGCTTAGCGGGAGGGCCGGCCTACAATGAGCAGTTCTTC
TRBJ1-4	once	NA	TRBV4-2	CASSTQGTDEKLFF	TGTGCCAGCAGCACCCAGGGTACCGATGAAAAACTGTTTTTT
TRBJ2-3	once	NA	TRBV7-9	CASSPGRGDTDTQYF	TGTGCCAGCAGCCCTGGGCGGGGAGACACAGATACGCAGTATTTT
TRBJ1-2	NA	TRBD1	TRBV28	CASSLFTGGSSYGYTF	TGTGCCAGCAGTTTATTCACAGGGGGCTCTAGCTATGGCTACACCTTC
TRBJ1-4	NA	TRBD1	TRBV6-5	CASSYFTGGSGEKLFF	TGTGCCAGCAGTTACTTCACAGGGGGATCCGGTGAAAAACTGTTTTTT
TRBJ2-5	NA	TRBD1	TRBV6-5	CASSYPGQGETQYF	TGTGCCAGCAGTTACCCGGGACAGGGGGAGACCCAGTACTTC
TRBJ2-1	NA	TRBD2	TRBV28	CASSLSGRGNEQFF	TGTGCCAGCAGTTTGAGCGGGAGAGGGAATGAGCAGTTCTTC
TRBJ2-3	NA	TRBD2	TRBV9	CASSFGTSGSTDTQYF	TGTGCCAGCAGCTTCGGGACTAGCGGGAGCACAGATACGCAGTATTTT
TRBJ1-5	NA	TRBD1	TRBV6-1	CASSEYGQGGDQPQHF	TGTGCCAGCAGTGAATACGGGCAGGGGGGCGATCAGCCCCAGCATTTT
TRBJ2-7	NA	TRBD2	TRBV7-9	CASSFSGSGNEQYF	TGTGCCAGCAGCTTTAGCGGGAGCGGGAACGAGCAGTACTTC
TRBJ2-2	NA	TRBD1	TRBV9	CASSLHKDRTGTGELFF	TGTGCCAGCAGCCTACACAAGGACAGGACGGGCACCGGGGAGCTGTTTTTT